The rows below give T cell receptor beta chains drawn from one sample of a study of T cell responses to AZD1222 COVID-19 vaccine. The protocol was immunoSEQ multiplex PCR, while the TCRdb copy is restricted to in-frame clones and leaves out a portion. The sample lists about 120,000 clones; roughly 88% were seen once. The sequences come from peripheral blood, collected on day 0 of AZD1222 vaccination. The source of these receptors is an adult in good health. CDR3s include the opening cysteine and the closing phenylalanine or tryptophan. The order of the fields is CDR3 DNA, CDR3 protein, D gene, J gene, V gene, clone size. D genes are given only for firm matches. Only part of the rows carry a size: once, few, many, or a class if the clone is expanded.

TGTGCCTGGAGACGAACTTACGAGCAGTACTTC	CAWRRTYEQYF	.	TRBJ2-7	TRBV30	.
TGCAGCGCCGGTCCGGGACAGCGCTCCTACAATGAGCAGTTCTTC	CSAGPGQRSYNEQFF	TRBD1	TRBJ2-1	TRBV29-1	.
TGTGCCAGCCAAGGCTGGGGTTTGGCGCAGAAGTCCAATGAGCAGTTCTTC	CASQGWGLAQKSNEQFF	.	TRBJ2-1	TRBV19	.
TGTGCCAGCAGTTTCCGGGACAGGGATCAGCCCCAGCATTTT	CASSFRDRDQPQHF	TRBD1	TRBJ1-5	TRBV6-5	.
TGTGCCAGCAGCTTAGGGCAGCTGGACACTGAAGCTTTCTTT	CASSLGQLDTEAFF	.	TRBJ1-1	TRBV7-9	few
TGTGCCAGCAGCTTATTAGTTTATGAAAAACTGTTTTTT	CASSLLVYEKLFF	.	TRBJ1-4	TRBV7-9	.
TGTGCCAGCAGCTTCCAGGGGACGGATGGCTACACCTTC	CASSFQGTDGYTF	.	TRBJ1-2	TRBV7-9	once
TGTGCCAGTAGTGAGACTAGCGGGGGTGGAGATACGCAGTATTTT	CASSETSGGGDTQYF	TRBD2	TRBJ2-3	TRBV19	.
TGTGCCAGTAACCCAGGGGTTAACTATGGCTACACCTTC	CASNPGVNYGYTF	.	TRBJ1-2	TRBV19	.
TGTGCCAGCTCGGCAGCGGAGGGCTATGAGGGCACTGAAGCTTTCTTT	CASSAAEGYEGTEAFF	.	TRBJ1-1	TRBV3-1/TRBV3-2	once
TGTGCCAGCAGCGCACCGGGACGCCACGAGCAGTACTTC	CASSAPGRHEQYF	.	TRBJ2-7	TRBV5-4	.
TGTGCCAGCAGCTTAGAAGCCACGGATACTGAAGCTTTCTTT	CASSLEATDTEAFF	.	TRBJ1-1	TRBV13	.
TGTGCCAGCAGCCCCCTTGGGAGTCAGCCCCAGCATTTT	CASSPLGSQPQHF	.	TRBJ1-5	TRBV7-9	.
TGTGCCAGCAGCTTAGGAGGACGGAATCAGCCCCAGCATTTT	CASSLGGRNQPQHF	.	TRBJ1-5	TRBV7-2	few
TGTGCAAGTCGCGGGGGACCCAGTTCACCCCTCCACTTT	CASRGGPSSPLHF	.	TRBJ1-6	TRBV12-2	many
TGCGCCAGCAGTGTGGGGAGCTCCTATAATTCACCCCTCCACTTT	CASSVGSSYNSPLHF	.	TRBJ1-6	TRBV10-1	few
TGTGCCAGCAGCCAAGGCGCATCGAACACCGGGGAGCTGTTTTTT	CASSQGASNTGELFF	.	TRBJ2-2	TRBV4-2	.
TGCGCCAGCAGCCCTGGACGGACGGATGAGCAGTTCTTC	CASSPGRTDEQFF	.	TRBJ2-1	TRBV5-1	.
TGTGCCAGCAGCTTGGATGTGGGGGGCTACACCTTC	CASSLDVGGYTF	.	TRBJ1-2	TRBV7-9	.
TGTGCCATCAGTGAGTCGGGACAGAAAGAGACCCAGTACTTC	CAISESGQKETQYF	TRBD1	TRBJ2-5	TRBV10-3	once
TGCAGTGCCGCGATAGAGGGTGGCTACACCTTC	CSAAIEGGYTF	.	TRBJ1-2	TRBV20-1	.
TGTGCCAGCAGCGTAACCCCACAGGGAGGGATCTACAATGAGCAGTTCTTC	CASSVTPQGGIYNEQFF	.	TRBJ2-1	TRBV9	.
TGTGCCACCGGTCTCTGGAGTGGGGCGCGGAGTGAAGCTTTCTTT	CATGLWSGARSEAFF	.	TRBJ1-1	TRBV5-6	few